This T cell receptor beta chain came from a study of blood T cell repertoires in COVID-19. Symptom resolution, clearance, or two negative PCRs marked donors in Cohort 3 as recovered. The V gene's germline CDR1 is SGHNT and CDR2 YENEEA. The V segment lost 5 bases and the J segment 9 bases; nucleotides outside the gene matches: 6. This CDR3 is built from 13 residues. Original analysis: The authors estimated nucleated cell counts from reference gene primer amplification. Here immunoSEQ multiplex PCR was the method, and the copy in TCRdb shows in-frame clones only, minus some. V and J calls and clone size are copied from that table; D and trimming were computed from the DNA. The sample comprises more than 250,000 clones, roughly nine tenths of which are singletons, and approximately 5.7% rests with the top ten.

The chain employs TRBV11-3 and TRBJ2-1; 8 bases match TRBD1. The TCR comes from a woman between 40 and 50 years old who had recovered from COVID-19. Sequenced: PBMCs or T cells enriched from blood (not recorded which). CDR3 protein: CASSRQGWGEQFF. In nucleotides, the CDR3 is TGTGCCAGCAGCCGACAGGGGTGGGGTGAGCAGTTCTTC.